This T cell receptor (beta chain) was documented in a study of T-cell reconstitution after alpha-beta-depleted transplantation in children. In its sample, this clonotype was seen many times. The target antigen is unknown. Unique molecular identifiers were built into the TCRbeta library. MiXCR, run by TCRdb on the PCR reads, gives a single entry per CDR3 protein. The sample yields hundreds of thousands of distinct CDR3 sequences, about an eighth seen once. Germline lookup yields CDR1 LGHNA and CDR2 YSLEER. The CDR3 length is 14 residues. The V end lost 1 base, the J end lost 5 bases, and 8 bases lay between the germline ends. Broader study findings: At one year after transplant, newly produced T cells mostly accounted for T-cell counts and diversity. Reportedly, only several hundred clones from non-depleted graft cells drove alpha-beta T-cell counts at about two months. Recipient T cells and thymic progenitors that survived were the source of the high TCRbeta diversity seen at day 60 in some patients.

The rearrangement uses TRBV4-3 and TRBJ2-2; possible D gene TRBD2, 6 bases. Sequenced material: PBMCs, mostly from graft donor cells, taken 360 days after TCRalphabeta/CD19-depleted stem cell transplant. This clonotype was obtained from a male patient aged 10 to 17 who had a stem cell transplant for acute myeloid leukemia, so the T cells may come from the graft donor. In DNA form, the CDR3 reads TGCGCCAGCAGCCAAGGGAGGGCGACCGGGGAGCTGTTTTTT. Translation: CASSQGRATGELFF.